A selection of T cell receptor beta chains follows, all from one sample in a study of cytomegalovirus exposure and HLA in healthy donors. TCRdb's copy holds only in-frame clones and misses some; the assay was immunoSEQ multiplex PCR. The sample carries fewer than 130,000 clones, 85% to 90% recorded once. Specimen: PBMCs. Receptors were obtained from a woman younger than 45 in good health and CMV-seropositive. Both conserved end residues are part of each CDR3. The order of the fields is D gene, V gene, J gene, clone size, CDR3 DNA, CDR3 protein. D genes are given only for firm matches. The listing skips clone size in some rows; elsewhere it reads once, few, many or a size class.

>NA|TRBV7-9|TRBJ1-4|NA
TGTGCCAGCAGCCCCATCAGGTTAAATGAAAAACTGTTTTTT
CASSPIRLNEKLFF
>NA|TRBV27|TRBJ2-2|NA
TGTGCCAGCAGTTTATCGCGGGCCCGGAGCACCGGGGAGCTGTTTTTT
CASSLSRARSTGELFF
>TRBD1|TRBV9|TRBJ1-1|NA
TGTGCCAGCAGCGTCGGACAGGACCCGAACACTGAAGCTTTCTTT
CASSVGQDPNTEAFF
>NA|TRBV5-1|TRBJ2-2|NA
TGCGCCAGCAGCTTGACACTAAAGAACACCGGGGAGCTGTTTTTT
CASSLTLKNTGELFF
>NA|TRBV4-3|TRBJ2-3|NA
TGCGCCAGCAGCCAGAGAAATCCCACAGATACGCAGTATTTT
CASSQRNPTDTQYF
>NA|TRBV15|TRBJ1-6|once
TGTGCCACCAGCAGAGAGCAGGTCTCGAATTCACCCCTCCACTTT
CATSREQVSNSPLHF
>NA|TRBV18|TRBJ1-4|NA
TGTGCCAGCTCACCGAACACAGGGGAAAAACTGTTTTTT
CASSPNTGEKLFF
>TRBD1|TRBV30|TRBJ1-2|few
TGTGCCTGGAGTGTACGGGTGACAGGGGGCTTCTATGGCTACACCTTC
CAWSVRVTGGFYGYTF
>TRBD2|TRBV5-4|TRBJ2-5|NA
TGTGCCAGCAGCTTGGGGAGGCTAGCGGGTAAAGAGACCCAGTACTTC
CASSLGRLAGKETQYF
>NA|TRBV7-6|TRBJ2-7|NA
TGTGCCAGCAGCTTAGACGGCGAGCAGTACTTC
CASSLDGEQYF
>NA|TRBV10-2|TRBJ1-1|NA
TGCGCCAGCAGACAGGGTGGAGAAGCTTTCTTT
CASRQGGEAFF
>TRBD1|TRBV5-1|TRBJ2-3|NA
TGCGCCAGCAGCCAAACAGGGGGCGGAGATACGCAGTATTTT
CASSQTGGGDTQYF
>NA|TRBV5-1|TRBJ2-2|NA
TGCGCCAGCAGCTTGGATAGGGCAGGGACCGGGGAGCTGTTTTTT
CASSLDRAGTGELFF
>NA|TRBV7-3|TRBJ1-1|NA
TGTGCCAGCAGCTTAGGGATGGGCGGGGTTACTGAAGCTTTCTTT
CASSLGMGGVTEAFF
>TRBD1|TRBV13|TRBJ1-1|once
TGTGCCAGCAGCTTCCGGACAGGGGGCCTTCGGAGCACTGAAGCTTTCTTT
CASSFRTGGLRSTEAFF
>TRBD1|TRBV10-3|TRBJ1-1|NA
TGTGCCACCTCTCCACAGGGGAAGGCTGAAGCTTTCTTT
CATSPQGKAEAFF
>TRBD1|TRBV7-7|TRBJ1-5|once
TGTGCTAGCAGCCAAGGACAGGGTGCGGGGTATAGCAATCAGCCCCAGCATTTT
CASSQGQGAGYSNQPQHF
>NA|TRBV6-6|TRBJ1-3|few
TGTGCCAGCACCCGACAATCAGGAAACACCATATATTTT
CASTRQSGNTIYF
>TRBD2|TRBV30|TRBJ2-5|NA
TGTGCCTGGAGTCGGACTAGGCAAGAGACCCAGTACTTC
CAWSRTRQETQYF
>NA|TRBV7-8|TRBJ1-6|NA
TGTGCCAGCAGCGTACGACAGAATTCACCCCTCCACTTT
CASSVRQNSPLHF
>TRBD2|TRBV4-3|TRBJ2-3|NA
TGCGCCAGCAGCCAAGATAAGGCTAGCGGGGGGGCGTTTCCAGATACGCAGTATTTT
CASSQDKASGGAFPDTQYF
>NA|TRBV27|TRBJ1-2|NA
TGTGCCAGCAGTTTTACAGGGCTAGGTAACTATGGCTACACCTTC
CASSFTGLGNYGYTF
>NA|TRBV6-1|TRBJ1-2|NA
TGTGCCAGCAGTGCCAGGAACTATGGCTACACCTTC
CASSARNYGYTF
>TRBD1|TRBV9|TRBJ1-1|NA
TGTGCCAGCAGCCCAGGGGGATCCAACACTGAAGCTTTCTTT
CASSPGGSNTEAFF
>NA|TRBV4-2|TRBJ2-3|NA
TGTGCCAGCAGCCAATCGGGAGAGATCCCAGATACGCAGTATTTT
CASSQSGEIPDTQYF